The 3 T cell receptor beta chains below were found in one sample sequenced in a study of chemoradiotherapy in HPV16-positive cancers. TCRdb keeps only in-frame clones here, not all; method: immunoSEQ multiplex PCR. The data contain about 68,000 clones, roughly 90% of them singletons. Sequenced here: blood, sampled from a patient who underwent chemoradiotherapy. These receptors all stem from a human donor with HPV-associated anogenital cancer.

This chain uses TRBV27 with TRBJ2-3, with 10 bases identical to TRBD1. CDR1 MNHEY and CDR2 SMNVEV come from the germline V gene (reference sequence). The CDR3 contains 16 residues. The CDR3 loop is CSSRQGAFEEADTQYF. DNA of the CDR3: TGTTCATCCCGACAGGGGGCGTTTGAGGAGGCAGATACGCAGTATTTT.

V usage is TRBV6-5 and J usage is TRBJ1-5; D is ambiguous. The CDR3 covers 13 residues. The germline CDR1 and CDR2 sequences are MNHEY and SVGAGI. V was pared by 0 bases and J by 5 bases, with 5 bases between. CDR3 DNA: TGTGCCAGCAGTTACTCGAGCGATCAGCCCCAGCATTTT. Translation: CASSYSSDQPQHF.

The chain combines TRBV30 with TRBJ1-3, with TRBD1 identical over 9 bases. Trimming took 2 bases from V and 0 from J; bases not matched to a gene: 5. CDR3 length: 16 residues. Per germline, CDR1 GTSNPN and CDR2 SVGIG (reference sequence). The CDR3 is CAWSRDRVNSGNTIYF. The CDR3 nucleotides are TGTGCCTGGAGTAGGGACAGGGTGAACTCTGGAAACACCATATATTTT. The full variable domain, its missing parts supplied by reference TRBV30 and TRBJ1-3, is SQTIHQWPATLVQPVGSPLSLECTVEGTSNPNLYWYRQAAGRGLQLLFYSVGIGQISSEVPQNLSASRPQDRQFILSSKKLLLSDSGFYLCAWSRDRVNSGNTIYFGEGSWLTVV.